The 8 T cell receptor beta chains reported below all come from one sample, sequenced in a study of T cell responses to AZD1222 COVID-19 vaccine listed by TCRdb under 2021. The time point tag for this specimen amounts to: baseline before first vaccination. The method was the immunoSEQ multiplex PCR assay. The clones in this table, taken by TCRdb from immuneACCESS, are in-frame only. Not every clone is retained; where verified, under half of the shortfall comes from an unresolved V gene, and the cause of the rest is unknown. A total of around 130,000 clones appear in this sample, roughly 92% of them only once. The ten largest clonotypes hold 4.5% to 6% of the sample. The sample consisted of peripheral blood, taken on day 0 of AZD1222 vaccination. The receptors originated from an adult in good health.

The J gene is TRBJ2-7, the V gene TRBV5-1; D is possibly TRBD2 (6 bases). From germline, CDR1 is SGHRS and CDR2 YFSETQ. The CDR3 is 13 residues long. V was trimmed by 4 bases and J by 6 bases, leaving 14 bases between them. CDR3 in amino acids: CASSGGYGSEQYF. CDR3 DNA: TGCGCCAGCAGCGGGGGGTACGGTAGCGAGCAGTACTTC. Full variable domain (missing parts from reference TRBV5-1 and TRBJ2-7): KAGVTQTPRYLIKTRGQQVTLSCSPISGHRSVSWYQQTPGQGLQFLFEYFSETQRNKGNFPGRFSGRQFSNSRSEMNVSTLELGDSALYLCASSGGYGSEQYFGPGTRLTVT.

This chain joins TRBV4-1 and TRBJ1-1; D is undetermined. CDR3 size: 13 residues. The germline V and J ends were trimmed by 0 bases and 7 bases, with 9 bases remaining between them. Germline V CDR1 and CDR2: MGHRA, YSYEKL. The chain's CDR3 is CASSQEETLEAFF. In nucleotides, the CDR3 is TGCGCCAGCAGCCAAGAGGAGACTCTTGAAGCTTTCTTT.

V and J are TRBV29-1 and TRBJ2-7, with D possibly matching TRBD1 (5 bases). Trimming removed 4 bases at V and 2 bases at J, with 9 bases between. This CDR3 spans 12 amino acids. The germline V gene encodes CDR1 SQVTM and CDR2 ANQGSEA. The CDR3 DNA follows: TGCAGCGTTGCTCAGGGCGCCTACGAGCAGTACTTC. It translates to CSVAQGAYEQYF.

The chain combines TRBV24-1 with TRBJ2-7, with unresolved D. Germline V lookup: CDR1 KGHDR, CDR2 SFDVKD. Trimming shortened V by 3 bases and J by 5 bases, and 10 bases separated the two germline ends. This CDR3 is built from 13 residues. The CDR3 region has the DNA TGTGCCACCAGTGATGATAAGTTCAACGAGCAGTACTTC. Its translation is CATSDDKFNEQYF.

CDR3 in DNA: TGTGCCAGCTCACGGGGGTCGGATTCACCCCTCCACTTT. It encodes CASSRGSDSPLHF. This chain connects TRBV18 to TRBJ1-6; possible D gene TRBD1, 5 bases. Germline V gene sequence: CDR1 KGHSH, CDR2 LQKENI. The CDR3 extends over 13 amino acids. V dropped 4 bases and J dropped 8 bases, with 9 bases sitting between them.

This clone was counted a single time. CDR3 DNA sequence: TGTGCCAGCAGTTACTCAAGCGCGAGACAAGACGGGGAGCTGTTTTTT. Residues: CASSYSSARQDGELFF. The chain recombines TRBV6-5 with TRBJ2-2; no clear D. CDR3 size: 16 residues. Trimming left V 0 bases short and J 7 bases short, with 15 bases between. Germline V CDR1 and CDR2: MNHEY, SVGAGI.

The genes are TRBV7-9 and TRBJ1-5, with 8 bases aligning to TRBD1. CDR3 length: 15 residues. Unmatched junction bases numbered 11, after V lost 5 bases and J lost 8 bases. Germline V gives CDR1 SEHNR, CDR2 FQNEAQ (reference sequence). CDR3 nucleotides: TGTGCCAGCAGCCGACCAGGGGGCCTGGTGGAGCCCCAGCATTTT. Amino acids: CASSRPGGLVEPQHF.

The CDR3 DNA follows: TGTGCCAGCAGCCAGGATCTAGGGGGAGGTGAAAAACTGTTTTTT. This encodes CASSQDLGGGEKLFF. The rearrangement uses TRBV14 and TRBJ1-4; possible D gene TRBD1, 6 bases. V was trimmed by 3 bases and J by 7 bases, leaving 15 bases between them. Germline CDR1 is SGHDN and CDR2 is FVKESK. The CDR3 length is 15 residues.